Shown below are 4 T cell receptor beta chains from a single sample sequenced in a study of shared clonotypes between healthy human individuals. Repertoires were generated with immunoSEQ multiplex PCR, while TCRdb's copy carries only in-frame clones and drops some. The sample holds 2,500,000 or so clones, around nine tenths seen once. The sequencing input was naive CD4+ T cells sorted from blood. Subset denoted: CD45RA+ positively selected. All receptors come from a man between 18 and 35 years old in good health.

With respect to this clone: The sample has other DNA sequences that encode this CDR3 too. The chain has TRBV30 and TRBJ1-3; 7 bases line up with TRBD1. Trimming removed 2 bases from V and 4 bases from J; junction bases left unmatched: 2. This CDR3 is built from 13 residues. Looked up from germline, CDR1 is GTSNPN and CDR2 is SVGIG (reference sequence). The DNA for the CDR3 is TGTGCCTGGAGTCGGGACAGCGGAAACACCATATATTTT. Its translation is CAWSRDSGNTIYF.

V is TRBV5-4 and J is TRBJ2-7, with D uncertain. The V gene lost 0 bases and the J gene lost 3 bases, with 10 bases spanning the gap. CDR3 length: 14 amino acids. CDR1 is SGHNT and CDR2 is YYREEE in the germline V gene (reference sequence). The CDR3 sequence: CASSLGNSNYEQYF. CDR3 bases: TGTGCCAGCAGCTTGGGGAACAGTAACTACGAGCAGTACTTC.

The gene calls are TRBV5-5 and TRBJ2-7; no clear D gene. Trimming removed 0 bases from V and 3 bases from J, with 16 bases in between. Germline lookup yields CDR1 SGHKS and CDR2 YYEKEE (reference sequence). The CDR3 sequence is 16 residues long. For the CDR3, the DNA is TGTGCCAGCAGCTTGGTCGTCCAGAACTCGAACTACGAGCAGTACTTC. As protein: CASSLVVQNSNYEQYF.

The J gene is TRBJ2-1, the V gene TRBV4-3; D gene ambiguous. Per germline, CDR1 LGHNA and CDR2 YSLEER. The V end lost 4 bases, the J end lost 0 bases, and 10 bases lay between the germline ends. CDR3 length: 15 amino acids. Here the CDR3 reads CASSPSDASYNEQFF. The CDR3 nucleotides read TGCGCCAGCAGCCCTTCGGACGCCTCCTACAATGAGCAGTTCTTC.